Below, 10 T cell receptor beta chains from the same sample are listed, as sequenced in a study of control samples from healthy donors and cancer patients. TCRdb keeps only in-frame clones here, not all; method: immunoSEQ multiplex PCR. Here the sample spans around 26,000 clones, 75% to 90% being singletons. Sequenced: PBMCs. Receptor source: a man aged 55 to 70 with colorectal cancer.

This chain links TRBV19 with TRBJ1-5, with D tentatively TRBD1 (5 bases). CDR3 length: 17 residues. V dropped 4 bases and J dropped 0 bases, with 16 bases sitting between them. In germline, CDR1 is LNHDA, CDR2 SQIVND (reference sequence). The CDR3 protein is CASSTNPPGYSNQPQHF. The CDR3 nucleotides read TGTGCCAGTAGTACCAACCCCCCAGGGTATAGCAATCAGCCCCAGCATTTT.

J is TRBJ1-1 and V is TRBV14, with TRBD1 matching 8 bases. V was clipped by 8 bases and J by 5 bases; unmatched bases: 22. The germline gives CDR1 SGHDN, CDR2 FVKESK. The CDR3 covers 18 residues. CDR3 in amino acids: CASGPPWTGPHRGTEAFF. The CDR3 DNA sequence: TGTGCCAGCGGACCTCCCTGGACAGGGCCCCACCGGGGGACTGAAGCTTTCTTT.

The V and J genes are TRBV6-5 and TRBJ1-2; D gene ambiguous. V was pared by 6 bases and J by 3 bases, with 11 bases between. In germline, CDR1 is MNHEY, CDR2 SVGAGI. The CDR3 has 13 amino acids. CDR3 DNA: TGTGCCAGCAGCTACGACGCAGACTATGGCTACACCTTC. Its translation is CASSYDADYGYTF.

This chain connects TRBV10-2 to TRBJ2-3; tentative D call: TRBD2 (6 bases). CDR1 and CDR2 (germline): WSHSY, SAAADI. The length of the CDR3 is 13 residues. V was shortened by 4 bases and J by 5 bases, with 10 bases between the two germline ends. The CDR3 bases are TGCGCCAGCAGTGTCATGACTAGAGATACGCAGTATTTT. It encodes CASSVMTRDTQYF.

The chain recombines TRBV5-6 with TRBJ1-2, with 10 bases fitting TRBD1. Trimming took 4 bases from V and 5 from J; bases not matched to a gene: 5. The CDR3 covers 14 residues. The germline V gene encodes CDR1 SGHDT and CDR2 YYEEEE. Written as DNA, the CDR3 is TGTGCCAGCAGCCCAGGGGGACAGGGGTATGGCTACACCTTC. Its protein is CASSPGGQGYGYTF.

The chain is built from TRBV30 and TRBJ2-1, with no clear D. The CDR3 totals 11 residues. Trimming left V 3 bases short and J 8 bases short, with 8 bases between. Germline CDR1 and CDR2: GTSNPN and SVGIG (reference sequence). The CDR3 loop reads CAWRGWDEQFF. The CDR3 DNA follows: TGTGCCTGGAGAGGGTGGGATGAGCAGTTCTTC.

The chain combines TRBV6-5 with TRBJ1-2, with TRBD1 matching 8 bases. The CDR3 consists of 13 residues. Germline V gives CDR1 MNHEY, CDR2 SVGAGI. V shed 6 bases and J 7 bases; nucleotides not matched to a gene: 7. The CDR3 DNA is TGTGCCAGCAGAGTTCAGGGGGCGCGTGGCTACACCTTC. It encodes CASRVQGARGYTF.

The DNA for the CDR3 is TGCGCCAGCAAACTGGGCGGGCCTAATGAAAAACTGTTTTTT. Amino acids: CASKLGGPNEKLFF. V and J are TRBV5-1 and TRBJ1-4; D is unresolved. Germline assignment: CDR1 SGHRS and CDR2 YFSETQ. This CDR3 has 14 amino acids. Trimming took 6 bases from V and 3 from J, leaving 12 bases between them.

The chain recombines TRBV5-8 with TRBJ2-1; tentative D call: TRBD2 (5 bases). Germline values: CDR1 SGHTS, CDR2 YDEGEE. Trimming took off 0 bases at V and 7 bases at J, with 11 bases between the two ends. The length of the CDR3 is 14 residues. This chain's CDR3 is CASSLGGLGNEQFF. CDR3 in DNA: TGTGCCAGCAGCTTGGGCGGACTCGGGAATGAGCAGTTCTTC. The whole variable domain, filled in from reference TRBV5-8 and TRBJ2-1, reads EAGVTQSPTHLIKTRGQQATLRCSPISGHTSVYWYQQALGLGLQFLLWYDEGEERNRGNFPPRFSGRQFPNYSSELNVNALELEDSALYLCASSLGGLGNEQFFGPGTRLTVL.

This clone was seen a single time. The chain couples TRBV14 to TRBJ1-3; D is unresolved. The CDR3 runs 12 residues. Germline-derived CDR1 and CDR2 are SGHDN and FVKESK. The V end lost 3 bases, the J end lost 16 bases, and 16 bases lay between the germline ends. The CDR3: CASSQWRPELYF. The CDR3 nucleotides read TGTGCCAGCAGCCAGTGGCGTCCCGAACTCTATTTT.